This TCR beta chain was sequenced for a study of identical twins. Study-wide results and caveats: Memory repertoires lacked the insertion deficit that abundant cord blood beta clonotypes showed. Modelling underestimated the level of out-of-frame TCR alpha sharing observed in monozygotic twins.

This clonotype was counted a few times. As yet, its antigen is unknown. From the 5' RACE reads, TCRdb called clonotypes with MiXCR, one entry per CDR3 protein. The table includes roughly 690,000 distinct CDR3 sequences, roughly 6% detected once. V gave up 4 bases and J gave up 5 bases, with 12 bases separating them. The CDR3 is 13 amino acids. Per the germline V gene, CDR1 is SQVTM and CDR2 is ANQGSEA. The source of this sequence is a man between 18 and 29 years old in good health. The sequencing sample was made of naive T cells sorted from blood. The V call is TRBV29-1, the J call TRBJ1-5; TRBD1 might be the D (5 bases). The CDR3 loop is CSVVLGRDQPQHF. For the CDR3, the DNA is TGCAGCGTTGTCCTGGGACGGGATCAGCCCCAGCATTTT.